The 29 T cell receptor beta chains given below trace back to one sample, sequenced in a study of technical replicates of blood from a handful of donors (dated by TCRdb to 2017 to 2019). Libraries were made using the immunoSEQ multiplex PCR assay. In its TCRdb copy, this immuneACCESS table keeps in-frame sequences only and misses some clones. Where compared with another copy, unresolved V genes explain less than half of these, and the others have no known cause. The sample contains 90,000 or so clones, 95% of them found a single time. The top ten constitute around 0.3% of the sample. The sample was T cells isolated from PBMCs. These receptors were obtained from a human donor in good health.

The chain has TRBV27 and TRBJ1-1, with TRBD1 matching 8 bases. V shed 3 bases, J shed 3 bases, and the junction held 6 bases outside the gene matches. Germline assignment: CDR1 MNHEY and CDR2 SMNVEV (reference sequence). The CDR3 length is 15 residues. The CDR3 is CASSFNVQGDTEAFF. CDR3 sequence (DNA): TGTGCCAGCAGTTTTAACGTACAGGGGGACACTGAAGCTTTCTTT.

This rearrangement joins TRBV2 to TRBJ2-7, with TRBD2 identical over 7 bases. CDR1 is SNHLY, CDR2 FYNNEI, per germline. Trimming at V came to 0 bases and at J to 1 base, leaving 12 bases not matched to a gene. This CDR3 has 18 residues. The CDR3 protein is CASSEALQRRERSYEQYF. The CDR3 DNA is TGTGCCAGCAGTGAAGCGCTTCAGAGGCGGGAGAGGTCCTACGAGCAGTACTTC.

The chain joins TRBV2 to TRBJ2-1; D not certain. The CDR3 is 13 residues long. Deletions cut 8 bases from V and 8 bases from J, with 16 bases between. From germline, CDR1 is SNHLY and CDR2 FYNNEI. The CDR3 DNA follows: TGTGCCAGCCCCCCGCTAGTTTCTGATGAGCAGTTCTTC. Protein product: CASPPLVSDEQFF.

The chain is built from TRBV27 and TRBJ2-1; 10 nucleotides align to TRBD2. Germline CDR1 is MNHEY and CDR2 is SMNVEV (reference sequence). V gave up 1 base and J gave up 7 bases; unmatched junction bases: 13. The CDR3 spans 18 residues. CDR3 coding DNA: TGTGCCAGCAGTTTATATGTTATCGGAACTAGCGGGAAGAATGAGCAGTTCTTC. Amino acids: CASSLYVIGTSGKNEQFF.

This sequence joins TRBV29-1 and TRBJ1-2; D is perhaps TRBD1 (5 bases). Trimming removed 2 bases at V and 4 bases at J, with 11 bases between. The germline CDR1 and CDR2 sequences are SQVTM and ANQGSEA. The CDR3 spans 13 residues. The CDR3 DNA reads as TGCAGCGTTGAATCCGACAGCTTCTATGGCTACACCTTC. It encodes CSVESDSFYGYTF.

The V call is TRBV19, the J call TRBJ2-3; the D is unclear. From germline, CDR1 is LNHDA and CDR2 SQIVND (reference sequence). Between the trimmed V and J ends, which lost 6 bases and 2 bases, there was a span of 9 bases. The CDR3 runs 13 residues. Here the CDR3 DNA reads TGTGCCAGTAGGTCGTCAGACACAGATACGCAGTATTTT. Amino acids: CASRSSDTDTQYF.

CDR3 in amino acids: CASSYYGSGNTIYF. For the CDR3, the DNA is TGTGCCAGCAGTTACTACGGCTCTGGAAACACCATATATTTT. This sequence joins TRBV6-5 and TRBJ1-3, with D hard to call. Trimming removed 1 base from V and 0 bases from J, with 4 bases in between. Germline CDR1 is MNHEY and CDR2 is SVGAGI. CDR3 size: 14 residues.

The chain uses TRBV9 and TRBJ2-7; TRBD1 might be the D (6 bases). Germline CDR1 reads SGDLS; CDR2 reads YYNGEE. V lost 4 bases to trimming and J lost 3 bases, with 17 bases between them. The CDR3 is 15 amino acids. The CDR3 sequence: CASSPSFRTDYEQYF. CDR3 bases: TGTGCCAGCAGCCCCTCCTTCAGGACAGACTACGAGCAGTACTTC.

The chain has TRBV2 and TRBJ2-1; 11 bases agree with TRBD2. V dropped 6 bases and J dropped 5; count of bases not matched to a gene: 6. The CDR3 sequence is 15 residues long. From germline, CDR1 is SNHLY and CDR2 FYNNEI. The CDR3 DNA is TGTGCCAGCAGAATAGCGGGAGGGCCCCACAATGAGCAGTTCTTC. Protein sequence: CASRIAGGPHNEQFF.

The V and J genes are TRBV27 and TRBJ2-7; D is possibly TRBD1 (6 bases). The V end was cut by 3 bases, the J end by 4 bases, with 13 bases between. Germline V gene lookup returns CDR1 MNHEY and CDR2 SMNVEV (reference sequence). CDR3 length equals 14 residues. The CDR3 DNA reads TGTGCCAGCAGTTTCGACAGGACCAGATACGAGCAGTACTTC. Translated, it gives CASSFDRTRYEQYF.

The CDR3 protein is CASSQATSGSYEQYF. The CDR3 region has the DNA TGCGCCAGCAGTCAAGCGACTAGCGGGAGCTACGAGCAGTACTTC. The chain links TRBV10-1 to TRBJ2-7; 12 bases align to TRBD2. Trimming cost V 5 bases and J 3 bases; bases outside gene matches: 5. Germline CDR1 WNHNN, CDR2 SYGVQD (reference sequence). This CDR3 has 15 residues.

The V and J genes are TRBV4-3 and TRBJ2-5; TRBD2 aligns across 10 bases. The CDR3 runs 17 residues. Germline trimming cut 0 bases from V and 2 bases from J; bases unmatched to any gene: 6. CDR1 and CDR2 from the germline V gene are LGHNA and YSLEER. The CDR3 loop reads CASSQDFSGRYQETQYF. The CDR3 DNA reads as TGCGCCAGCAGCCAAGATTTTAGCGGGAGGTATCAAGAGACCCAGTACTTC.

This rearrangement joins TRBV7-2 to TRBJ1-5, with D tentatively TRBD1 (6 bases). In germline, CDR1 is SGHTA, CDR2 FQGNSA. The CDR3 runs 15 residues. Deletions cut 3 bases from V and 4 bases from J, with 13 bases between. The CDR3 DNA follows: TGTGCCAGCAGCTTTGGACAGAGCTTAAATCAGCCCCAGCATTTT. Encoded protein: CASSFGQSLNQPQHF.

This clone was picked up one time. The chain carries TRBV29-1 and TRBJ2-7, with D possibly TRBD2 on 7 matching bases. Per the germline V gene, CDR1 is SQVTM and CDR2 is ANQGSEA. The CDR3 runs to 12 residues. Trimming stripped 6 bases from V and 3 bases from J, with 12 bases between. CDR3 loop: CSVGGAGYEQYF. The DNA of the CDR3 is TGCAGCGTGGGGGGGGCTGGCTACGAGCAGTACTTC.

This clone was seen just once. The gene calls are TRBV4-1 and TRBJ1-1; 7 bases agree with TRBD1. The junction had 8 bases not matched to a gene; V was cut back by 3 bases and J by 7 bases. The CDR3 has 14 amino acids. Germline loops: CDR1 MGHRA, CDR2 YSYEKL. CDR3 DNA: TGCGCCAGCAGCCAGAGACAGGGCGCGGATGAAGCTTTCTTT. It translates to CASSQRQGADEAFF.

The chain combines TRBV28 with TRBJ1-2; D is ambiguous. Germline CDR1 MDHEN, CDR2 SYDVKM. The CDR3 runs 14 residues. Trimming shortened V by 11 bases and J by 1 base, and 17 bases separated the two germline ends. CDR3 coding DNA: TGTGCCGTGATGCCGGGTACTTTTAACTATGGCTACACCTTC. Translating gives CAVMPGTFNYGYTF.

The chain is built from TRBV28 and TRBJ2-1; 13 nucleotides line up with TRBD2. Germline V gene sequence: CDR1 MDHEN, CDR2 SYDVKM. This CDR3 region has 14 residues. V shed 5 bases and J 8 bases; nucleotides not matched to a gene: 3. The CDR3: CASSGLAGEYEQFF. As DNA, the CDR3 is TGTGCCAGCAGTGGACTAGCGGGAGAATATGAGCAGTTCTTC.

The V gene is TRBV20-1, the J gene TRBJ2-7; D is unclear. CDR1 is DFQATT and CDR2 is SNEGSKA in the germline V gene (reference sequence). The germline V and J ends were trimmed by 1 base and 5 bases, with 6 bases remaining between them. This CDR3 is built from 11 residues. CDR3 region: CSARVENEQYF. CDR3 in DNA: TGCAGTGCTAGAGTTGAGAACGAGCAGTACTTC.

The V call is TRBV4-2, the J call TRBJ1-2; no clear D gene. CDR3 size: 17 residues. Germline CDR1 is LGHNA and CDR2 is YNFKEQ. V lost 0 bases and J 5 bases, leaving 19 bases between the germline ends. CDR3 protein: CASSQDDNLETLYGYTF. The DNA for the CDR3 is TGTGCCAGCAGCCAAGATGATAACTTGGAGACTCTATATGGCTACACCTTC.

The chain has TRBV7-2 and TRBJ2-3; no clear D gene. The germline V gene encodes CDR1 SGHTA and CDR2 FQGNSA. The CDR3 totals 14 residues. The V gene lost 1 base and the J gene lost 2 bases, with 7 bases spanning the gap. The CDR3 spells CASSLGATTDTQYF. The CDR3 bases are TGTGCCAGCAGCTTAGGGGCAACCACAGATACGCAGTATTTT. Full variable domain (outside the CDR3, taken from reference TRBV7-2 and TRBJ2-3): GAGVSQSPSNKVTEKGKDVELRCDPISGHTALYWYRQSLGQGLEFLIYFQGNSAPDKSGLPSDRFSAERTGGSVSTLTIQRTQQEDSAVYLCASSLGATTDTQYFGPGTRLTVL.

This chain links TRBV29-1 with TRBJ2-7, with a tentative D call TRBD2 (6 bases). V was shortened by 4 bases and J by 1 base, with 14 bases between the two germline ends. Germline V gene data show CDR1 as SQVTM and CDR2 as ANQGSEA. This CDR3 is built from 14 residues. CDR3 in amino acids: CSVAFGGVSYEQYF. CDR3 nucleotides: TGCAGCGTTGCTTTCGGGGGTGTATCCTACGAGCAGTACTTC.

This chain uses TRBV19 with TRBJ1-5; TRBD1 aligns across 10 bases. The junction had 5 bases not matched to a gene; V was cut back by 3 bases and J by 6 bases. Germline V CDR1 and CDR2: LNHDA, SQIVND (reference sequence). CDR3 length: 15 amino acids. The CDR3 here is CASSMDGQGVQPQHF. CDR3 sequence (DNA): TGTGCCAGTAGTATGGACGGACAGGGGGTTCAGCCCCAGCATTTT.

The rearrangement uses TRBV10-3 and TRBJ2-7, with D possibly matching TRBD2 (6 bases). V lost 6 bases and J 3 bases, leaving 15 bases between the germline ends. This CDR3 region has 14 residues. From germline, CDR1 is ENHRY and CDR2 SYGVKD. CDR3 sequence: CAIRDGMGGYEQYF. The CDR3 DNA reads TGTGCCATCAGGGATGGGATGGGGGGCTACGAGCAGTACTTC.

The gene calls are TRBV28 and TRBJ2-1; 8 positions agree with TRBD2. CDR3 length equals 14 residues. From germline, CDR1 is MDHEN and CDR2 SYDVKM. The V gene end was trimmed by 1 base and the J gene end by 6 bases; junction bases not matched to a gene: 2. The CDR3 DNA reads TGTGCCAGCAGTTTATCGCGGGAGGTCAATGAGCAGTTCTTC. It codes for CASSLSREVNEQFF.

This clone was seen a single time. The J gene is TRBJ1-2, the V gene TRBV7-2; D is unresolved. Germline-derived CDR1 and CDR2 are SGHTA and FQGNSA. Deletions cut 5 bases from V and 8 bases from J, with 15 bases between. The CDR3 is 13 amino acids. In nucleotides, the CDR3 is TGTGCCAGCAGCACTGCCGGGATCAGAGGCTACACCTTC. This codes for CASSTAGIRGYTF.

V and J are TRBV9 and TRBJ1-1; perhaps TRBD1 as D (5 bases). Germline CDR1 SGDLS, CDR2 YYNGEE. The V end was cut by 0 bases, the J end by 7 bases, with 19 bases between. The CDR3 has 16 amino acids. Here the CDR3 reads CASSVGTVVEGDEAFF. DNA for the CDR3: TGTGCCAGCAGCGTAGGCACGGTGGTAGAAGGGGATGAAGCTTTCTTT.

This chain joins TRBV6-1 and TRBJ1-1; D may be TRBD1 (5 bases). The V gene lost 7 bases and the J gene lost 5 bases, with 14 bases spanning the gap. From germline, CDR1 is MNHNS and CDR2 SASEGT. The CDR3 is made up of 13 amino acids. DNA for the CDR3: TGTGCCAGCATGGTGGGGGGTGAAACTGAAGCTTTCTTT. It encodes CASMVGGETEAFF.

This chain connects TRBV27 to TRBJ2-3; TRBD2 is a possible D gene (5 bases). The V end was cut by 3 bases, the J end by 10 bases, with 14 bases between. Germline lookup yields CDR1 MNHEY and CDR2 SMNVEV (reference sequence). The CDR3 runs to 13 residues. The chain's CDR3 is CASSLGSLGAQYF. CDR3 coding DNA: TGTGCCAGCAGTTTGGGCTCCCTGGGAGCGCAGTATTTT.

The chain recombines TRBV11-2 with TRBJ2-2; TRBD2 matches at 12 bases. The CDR3 sequence is 16 residues long. In germline, CDR1 is SGHAT, CDR2 FQNNGV. V was pared by 5 bases and J by 5 bases, with 6 bases of the junction left unmatched. The CDR3 DNA reads as TGTGCCAGCAGCCGTCCCCTAGCGGGAGGGACCGGGGAGCTGTTTTTT. Amino acids: CASSRPLAGGTGELFF. Looking up the rest from reference TRBV11-2 and TRBJ2-2 gives the full variable domain: EAGVAQSPRYKIIEKRQSVAFWCNPISGHATLYWYQQILGQGPKLLIQFQNNGVVDDSQLPKDRFSAERLKGVDSTLKIQPAKLEDSAVYLCASSRPLAGGTGELFFGEGSRLTVL.